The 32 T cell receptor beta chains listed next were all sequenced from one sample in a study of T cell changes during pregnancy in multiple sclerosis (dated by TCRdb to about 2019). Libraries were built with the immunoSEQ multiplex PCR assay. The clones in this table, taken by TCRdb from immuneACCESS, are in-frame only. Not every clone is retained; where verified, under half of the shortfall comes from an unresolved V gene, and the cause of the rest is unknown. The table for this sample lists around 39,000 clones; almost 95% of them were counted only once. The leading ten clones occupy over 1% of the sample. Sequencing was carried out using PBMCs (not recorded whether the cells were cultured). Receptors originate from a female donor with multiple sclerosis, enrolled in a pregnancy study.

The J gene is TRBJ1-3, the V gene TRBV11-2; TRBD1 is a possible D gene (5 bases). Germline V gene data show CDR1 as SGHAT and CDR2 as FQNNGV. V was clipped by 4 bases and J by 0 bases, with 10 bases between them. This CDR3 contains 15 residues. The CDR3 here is CASSSGHSSGNTIYF. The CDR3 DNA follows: TGTGCCAGCAGCTCCGGACACAGCTCTGGAAACACCATATATTTT.

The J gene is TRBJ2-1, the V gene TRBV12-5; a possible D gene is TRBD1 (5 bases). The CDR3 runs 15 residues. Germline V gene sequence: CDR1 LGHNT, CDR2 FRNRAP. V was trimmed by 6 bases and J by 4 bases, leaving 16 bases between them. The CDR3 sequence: CASGEGALTYNEQFF. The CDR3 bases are TGTGCTAGTGGGGAAGGGGCCCTTACTTACAATGAGCAGTTCTTC.

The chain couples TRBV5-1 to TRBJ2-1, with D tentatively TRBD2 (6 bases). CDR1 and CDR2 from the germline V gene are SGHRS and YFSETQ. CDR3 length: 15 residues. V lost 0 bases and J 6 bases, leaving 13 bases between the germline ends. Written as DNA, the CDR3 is TGCGCCAGCAGCTTGGGTCAGACTAGTTTCAATGAGCAGTTCTTC. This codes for CASSLGQTSFNEQFF.

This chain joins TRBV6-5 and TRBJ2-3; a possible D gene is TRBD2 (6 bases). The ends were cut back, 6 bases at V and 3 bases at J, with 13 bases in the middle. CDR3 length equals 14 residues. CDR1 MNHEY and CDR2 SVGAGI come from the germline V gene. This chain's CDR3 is CASSLGGGTDTQYF. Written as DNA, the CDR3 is TGTGCCAGCAGCCTGGGTGGGGGGACAGATACGCAGTATTTT.

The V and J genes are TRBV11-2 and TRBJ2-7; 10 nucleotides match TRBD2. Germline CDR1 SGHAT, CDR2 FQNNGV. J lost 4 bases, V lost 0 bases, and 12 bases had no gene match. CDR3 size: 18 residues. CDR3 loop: CASSLDGGASGSTYEQYF. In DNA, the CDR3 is TGTGCCAGCAGCTTAGATGGGGGGGCTAGCGGGAGTACTTACGAGCAGTACTTC.

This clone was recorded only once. CDR3 nucleotides: TGTGCCAGCAGTTTTGTGGGACTAGCGGGAGAGGCTTCCTACGAGCAGTACTTC. This sequence encodes CASSFVGLAGEASYEQYF. This sequence joins TRBV28 and TRBJ2-7, with TRBD2 matching 14 bases. J gave up 1 base and V 3 bases, and 8 bases lay outside the gene matches. The CDR3 spans 18 residues. Germline V lookup: CDR1 MDHEN, CDR2 SYDVKM.

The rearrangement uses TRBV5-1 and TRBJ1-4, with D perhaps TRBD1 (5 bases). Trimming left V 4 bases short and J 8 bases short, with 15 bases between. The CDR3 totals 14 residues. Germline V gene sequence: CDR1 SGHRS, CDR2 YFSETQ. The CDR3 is CASSPDSTDEKLFF. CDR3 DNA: TGCGCCAGCAGCCCTGACAGCACGGACGAAAAACTGTTTTTT.

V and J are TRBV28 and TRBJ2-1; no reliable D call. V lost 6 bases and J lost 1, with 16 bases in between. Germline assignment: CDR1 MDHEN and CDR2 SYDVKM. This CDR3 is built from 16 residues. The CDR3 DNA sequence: TGTGCCAGCAGCCCCCTGGGTTCCGGGTCCTACAATGAGCAGTTCTTC. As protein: CASSPLGSGSYNEQFF.

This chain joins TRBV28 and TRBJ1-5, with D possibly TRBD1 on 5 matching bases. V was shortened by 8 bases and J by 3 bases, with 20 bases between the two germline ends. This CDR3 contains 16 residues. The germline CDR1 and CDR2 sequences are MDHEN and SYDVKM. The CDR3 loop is CASWDFVEGNNQPQHF. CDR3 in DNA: TGTGCCAGCTGGGACTTTGTAGAGGGCAACAATCAGCCCCAGCATTTT.

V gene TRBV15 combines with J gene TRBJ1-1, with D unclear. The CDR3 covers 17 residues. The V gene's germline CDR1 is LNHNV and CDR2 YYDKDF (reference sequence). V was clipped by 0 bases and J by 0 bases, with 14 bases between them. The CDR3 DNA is TGTGCCACCAGCAGAGAGGGGAACTCAGCTTTGAACACTGAAGCTTTCTTT. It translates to CATSREGNSALNTEAFF.

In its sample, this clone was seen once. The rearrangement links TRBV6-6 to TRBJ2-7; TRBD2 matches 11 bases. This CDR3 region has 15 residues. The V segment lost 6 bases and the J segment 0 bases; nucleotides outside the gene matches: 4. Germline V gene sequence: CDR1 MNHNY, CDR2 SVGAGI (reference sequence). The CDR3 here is CASRQLAGVSYEQYF. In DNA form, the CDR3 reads TGTGCCAGCAGGCAACTAGCGGGAGTCTCCTACGAGCAGTACTTC.

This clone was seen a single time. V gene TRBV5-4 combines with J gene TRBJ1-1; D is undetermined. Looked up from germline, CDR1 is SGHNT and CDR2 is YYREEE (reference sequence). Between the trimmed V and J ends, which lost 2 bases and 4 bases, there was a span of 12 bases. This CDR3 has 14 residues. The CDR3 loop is CASSFKQEATEAFF. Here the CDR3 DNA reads TGTGCCAGCAGCTTTAAGCAGGAGGCCACTGAAGCTTTCTTT.

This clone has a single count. CDR3 loop: CASSERITYEQYF. As DNA, the CDR3 is TGCGCCAGCAGTGAACGGATCACCTACGAGCAGTACTTC. The V call is TRBV10-1, the J call TRBJ2-7; unclear D gene. CDR3 size: 13 residues. Deletions cut 3 bases from V and 2 bases from J, with 8 bases between. Germline loops: CDR1 WNHNN, CDR2 SYGVQD (reference sequence).

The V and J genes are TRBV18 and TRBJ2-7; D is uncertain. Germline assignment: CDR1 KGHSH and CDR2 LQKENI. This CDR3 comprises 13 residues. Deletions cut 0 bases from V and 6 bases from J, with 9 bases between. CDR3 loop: CASSPPGASEQYF. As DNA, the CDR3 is TGTGCCAGCTCACCACCGGGCGCCTCCGAGCAGTACTTC. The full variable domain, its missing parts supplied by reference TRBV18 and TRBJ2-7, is NAGVMQNPRHLVRRRGQEARLRCSPMKGHSHVYWYRQLPEEGLKFMVYLQKENIIDESGMPKERFSAEFPKEGPSILRIQQVVRGDSAAYFCASSPPGASEQYFGPGTRLTVT.

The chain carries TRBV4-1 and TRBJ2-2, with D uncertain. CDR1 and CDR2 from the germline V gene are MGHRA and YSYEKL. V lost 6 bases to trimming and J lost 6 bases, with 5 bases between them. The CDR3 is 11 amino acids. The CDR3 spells CASRGSGELFF. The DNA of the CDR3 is TGCGCCAGCAGGGGGTCCGGGGAGCTGTTTTTT.

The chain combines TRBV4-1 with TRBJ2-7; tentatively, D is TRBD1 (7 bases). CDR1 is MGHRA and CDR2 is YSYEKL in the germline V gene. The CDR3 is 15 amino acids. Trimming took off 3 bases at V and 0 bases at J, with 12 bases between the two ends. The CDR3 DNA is TGCGCCAGCAGCCAGGAGGGACAGCTCTCCTACGAGCAGTACTTC. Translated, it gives CASSQEGQLSYEQYF.

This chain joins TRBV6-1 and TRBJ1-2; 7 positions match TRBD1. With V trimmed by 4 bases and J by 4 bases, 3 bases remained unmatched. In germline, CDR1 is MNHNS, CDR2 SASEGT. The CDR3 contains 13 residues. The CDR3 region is CASSGQGPYGYTF. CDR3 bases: TGTGCCAGCAGTGGACAGGGTCCCTATGGCTACACCTTC.

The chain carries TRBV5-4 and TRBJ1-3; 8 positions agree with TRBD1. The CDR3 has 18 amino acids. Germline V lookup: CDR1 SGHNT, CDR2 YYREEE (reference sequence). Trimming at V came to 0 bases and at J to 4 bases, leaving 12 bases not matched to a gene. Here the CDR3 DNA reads TGTGCCAGCAGCTTGGGGAGTATCGCAGGGGGCTCAGGAAACACCATATATTTT. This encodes CASSLGSIAGGSGNTIYF. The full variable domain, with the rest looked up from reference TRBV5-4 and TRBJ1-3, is ETGVTQSPTHLIKTRGQQVTLRCSSQSGHNTVSWYQQALGQGPQFIFQYYREEENGRGNFPPRFSGLQFPNYSSELNVNALELDDSALYLCASSLGSIAGGSGNTIYFGEGSWLTVV.

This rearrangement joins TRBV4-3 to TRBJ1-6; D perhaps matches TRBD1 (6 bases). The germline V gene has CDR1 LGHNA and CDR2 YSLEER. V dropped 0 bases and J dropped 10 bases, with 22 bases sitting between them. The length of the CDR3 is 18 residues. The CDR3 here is CASSQDDSLRGAKSPLHF. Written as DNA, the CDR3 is TGCGCCAGCAGCCAAGATGATTCGTTAAGGGGGGCAAAGTCACCCCTCCACTTT.

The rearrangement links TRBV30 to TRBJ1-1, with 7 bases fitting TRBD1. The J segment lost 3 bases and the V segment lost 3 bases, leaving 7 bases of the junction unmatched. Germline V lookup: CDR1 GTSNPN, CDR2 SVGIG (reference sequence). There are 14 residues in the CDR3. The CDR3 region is CAWRRQGGDTEAFF. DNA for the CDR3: TGTGCCTGGAGACGACAGGGTGGGGACACTGAAGCTTTCTTT.

CDR3 bases: TGTGCCAGCAGCTTCACGGAAGGGGATTATAACTATGGCTACACCTTC. Translating gives CASSFTEGDYNYGYTF. The chain links TRBV9 to TRBJ1-2, with D possibly matching TRBD1 (5 bases). Germline V gene sequence: CDR1 SGDLS, CDR2 YYNGEE. The V and J ends lost 4 bases and 1 base respectively, with 17 bases between them. This CDR3 has 16 amino acids.

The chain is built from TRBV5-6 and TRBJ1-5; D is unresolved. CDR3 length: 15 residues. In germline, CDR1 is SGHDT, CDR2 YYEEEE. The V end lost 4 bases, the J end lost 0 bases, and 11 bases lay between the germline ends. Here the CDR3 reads CASSLGGSSNQPQHF. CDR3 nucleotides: TGTGCCAGCAGCCTCGGTGGCAGTAGCAATCAGCCCCAGCATTTT.

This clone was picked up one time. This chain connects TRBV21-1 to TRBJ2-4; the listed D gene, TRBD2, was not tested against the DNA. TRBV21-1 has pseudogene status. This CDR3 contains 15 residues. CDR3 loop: CASSLGGVAKNIQYF. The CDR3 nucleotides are TGTGCCAGCAGCCTCGGGGGGGTAGCCAAAAACATTCAGTACTTC.

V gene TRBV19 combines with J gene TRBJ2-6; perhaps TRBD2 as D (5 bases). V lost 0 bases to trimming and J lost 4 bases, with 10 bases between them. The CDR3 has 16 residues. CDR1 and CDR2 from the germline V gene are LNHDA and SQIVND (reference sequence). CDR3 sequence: CASSIDPGSGANVLTF. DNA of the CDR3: TGTGCCAGTAGTATAGATCCGGGATCCGGGGCCAACGTCCTGACTTTC.

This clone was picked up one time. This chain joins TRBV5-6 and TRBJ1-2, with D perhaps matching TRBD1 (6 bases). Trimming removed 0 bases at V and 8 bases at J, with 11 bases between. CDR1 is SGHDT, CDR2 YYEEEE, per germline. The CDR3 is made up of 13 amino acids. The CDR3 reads CASSLGQAGGYTF. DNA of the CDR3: TGTGCCAGCAGCTTGGGACAGGCTGGAGGCTACACCTTC.

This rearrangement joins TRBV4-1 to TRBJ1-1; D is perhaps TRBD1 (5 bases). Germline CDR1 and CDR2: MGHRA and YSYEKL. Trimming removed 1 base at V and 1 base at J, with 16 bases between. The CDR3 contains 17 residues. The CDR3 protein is CASSQVYQGLGNTEAFF. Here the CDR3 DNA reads TGCGCCAGCAGCCAAGTATATCAGGGTTTGGGGAACACTGAAGCTTTCTTT.

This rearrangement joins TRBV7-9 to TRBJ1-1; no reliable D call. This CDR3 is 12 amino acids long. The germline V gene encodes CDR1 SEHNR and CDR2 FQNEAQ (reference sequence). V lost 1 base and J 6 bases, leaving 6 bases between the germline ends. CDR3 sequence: CASSLGISEAFF. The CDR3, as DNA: TGTGCCAGCAGCTTAGGAATTTCTGAAGCTTTCTTT.

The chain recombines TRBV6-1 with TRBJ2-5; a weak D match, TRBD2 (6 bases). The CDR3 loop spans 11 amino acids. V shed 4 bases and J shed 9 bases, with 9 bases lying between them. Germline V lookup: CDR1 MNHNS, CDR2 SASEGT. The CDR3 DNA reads TGTGCCAGCAGTGCGTCGGGGGCCCAGTACTTC. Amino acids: CASSASGAQYF.

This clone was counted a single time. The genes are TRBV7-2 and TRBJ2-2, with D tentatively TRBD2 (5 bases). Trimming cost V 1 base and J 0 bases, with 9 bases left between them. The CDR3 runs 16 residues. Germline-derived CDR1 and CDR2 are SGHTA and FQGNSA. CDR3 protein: CASSLVPRANTGELFF. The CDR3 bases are TGTGCCAGCAGCTTAGTACCGCGGGCGAACACCGGGGAGCTGTTTTTT. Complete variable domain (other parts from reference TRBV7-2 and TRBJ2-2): GAGVSQSPSNKVTEKGKDVELRCDPISGHTALYWYRQSLGQGLEFLIYFQGNSAPDKSGLPSDRFSAERTGGSVSTLTIQRTQQEDSAVYLCASSLVPRANTGELFFGEGSRLTVL.

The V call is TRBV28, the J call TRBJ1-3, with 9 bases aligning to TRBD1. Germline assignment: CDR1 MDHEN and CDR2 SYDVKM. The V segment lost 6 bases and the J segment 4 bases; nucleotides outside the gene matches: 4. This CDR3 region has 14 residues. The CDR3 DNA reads TGTGCCAGCAGGCAAACAGGGGGCGGAAACACCATATATTTT. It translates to CASRQTGGGNTIYF.

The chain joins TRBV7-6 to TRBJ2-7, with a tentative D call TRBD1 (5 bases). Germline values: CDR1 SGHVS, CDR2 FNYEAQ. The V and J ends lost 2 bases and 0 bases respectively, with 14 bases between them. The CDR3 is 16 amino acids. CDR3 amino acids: CASSLQTRENSYEQYF. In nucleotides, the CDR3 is TGTGCCAGCAGCTTACAGACCAGGGAAAACTCCTACGAGCAGTACTTC.

CDR3 coding DNA: TGTGCCTGGAGTGTAGGGACCTCGAACACCGGGGAGCTGTTTTTT. Translating it yields CAWSVGTSNTGELFF. The chain has TRBV30 and TRBJ2-2, with D perhaps TRBD1 or TRBD2 (5 bases each). CDR1 is GTSNPN, CDR2 SVGIG, per germline (reference sequence). The CDR3 sequence is 15 residues long. V shed 0 bases and J shed 0 bases, with 8 bases lying between them.